One sample yielded the 25 T cell receptor beta chains listed below, sequenced in a study of identical twins. TCRdb re-analysed the 5' RACE reads in MiXCR, keeping a single row per CDR3 protein. The sample yields 450,000 or so distinct CDR3 sequences, roughly 20% seen once. The sample comprised naive T cells sorted from blood. Source of these receptors: a man in his fifties or sixties in good health.

This clonotype was observed at least ten times. V usage is TRBV30 and J usage is TRBJ2-7, with D perhaps matching TRBD2 (6 bases). The germline V gene encodes CDR1 GTSNPN and CDR2 SVGIG (reference sequence). This CDR3 spans 14 amino acids. Between the trimmed V and J ends, which lost 0 bases and 0 bases, there was a span of 9 bases. Written as DNA, the CDR3 is TGTGCCTGGAGTGTGCGGGGCACCTCCTACGAGCAGTACTTC. It yields the protein CAWSVRGTSYEQYF.

This clonotype has more than one count but fewer than ten. This chain uses TRBV29-1 with TRBJ2-2; possibly TRBD1 for D (6 bases). V lost 5 bases and J lost 1, with 11 bases in between. Germline V gene data show CDR1 as SQVTM and CDR2 as ANQGSEA. The CDR3 is 14 amino acids. CDR3 sequence reads: CSVSWTVNTGELFF. Written as DNA, the CDR3 is TGCAGCGTTTCGTGGACAGTGAACACCGGGGAGCTGTTTTTT.

This clonotype has only a few counts. The J gene is TRBJ2-7, the V gene TRBV6-5, with TRBD2 as a possible D gene (5 bases). This CDR3 is 15 amino acids long. The V end was cut by 0 bases, the J end by 3 bases, with 12 bases between. CDR1 is MNHEY and CDR2 is SVGAGI in the germline V gene. The CDR3 reads CASSYSRGQGYEQYF. As DNA, the CDR3 is TGTGCCAGCAGTTACTCGAGAGGGCAAGGCTACGAGCAGTACTTC.

The sample holds many counts of this clonotype. The chain couples TRBV20-1 to TRBJ2-7; no clear D gene. CDR1 DFQATT and CDR2 SNEGSKA come from the germline V gene (reference sequence). This CDR3 spans 13 amino acids. The V gene lost 1 base and the J gene lost 1 base, with 8 bases spanning the gap. The CDR3 reads CSARVLGSYEQYF. The CDR3 nucleotides are TGCAGTGCTAGAGTTTTGGGGTCCTACGAGCAGTACTTC.

V is TRBV20-1 and J is TRBJ2-1, with D possibly being TRBD2 (5 bases). Germline V gives CDR1 DFQATT, CDR2 SNEGSKA (reference sequence). The CDR3 is 13 residues long. The CDR3 loop reads CSALAPTYNEQFF. In DNA form, the CDR3 reads TGCAGCGCCTTAGCGCCAACCTACAATGAGCAGTTCTTC.

This clonotype was observed at least ten times. The V gene is TRBV6-5, the J gene TRBJ2-1; D remains ambiguous. This CDR3 contains 14 residues. Trimming took off 2 bases at V and 9 bases at J, with 14 bases between the two ends. Germline values: CDR1 MNHEY, CDR2 SVGAGI. This CDR3 is CASSYSVAPGEQFF. The CDR3, as DNA: TGTGCCAGCAGTTACAGTGTAGCACCCGGTGAGCAGTTCTTC.

J is TRBJ2-3 and V is TRBV29-1, with D perhaps TRBD1 or TRBD2 (5 bases each). This CDR3 is 14 amino acids long. CDR1 and CDR2 (germline): SQVTM, ANQGSEA. Deletions cut 4 bases from V and 1 base from J, with 12 bases between. CDR3 region: CSVAGGPRTDTQYF. The CDR3 DNA follows: TGCAGCGTTGCTGGGGGTCCCCGCACAGATACGCAGTATTTT.

With regard to this clonotype: Just one base apart from a much larger clone, this may be a read error. The rearrangement joins TRBV6-5 to TRBJ2-5, with D uncertain. V was cut by 5 bases and J by 1 base, with 5 bases left in between. CDR3 size: 12 residues. Germline loops: CDR1 MNHEY, CDR2 SVGAGI. The CDR3 here is CASSMGQETQYF. As DNA, the CDR3 is TGTGCCAGCAGTATGGGCCAAGAGACCCAGTACTTC.

This clonotype was seen at least ten times. This sequence joins TRBV19 and TRBJ2-7, with D perhaps TRBD2 (6 bases). The CDR3 is 14 amino acids. Trimming took off 5 bases at V and 4 bases at J, with 15 bases between the two ends. Germline CDR1 and CDR2: LNHDA and SQIVND (reference sequence). The CDR3 protein is CASSVGGKVYEQYF. Written as DNA, the CDR3 is TGTGCCAGTAGTGTCGGCGGGAAGGTGTACGAGCAGTACTTC.

The table lists this clonotype with a few counts. V gene TRBV3-1 combines with J gene TRBJ2-5; 9 bases agree with TRBD1. The CDR3 runs 15 residues. With 4 bases clipped from V and 5 bases from J, the junction kept 8 bases outside the gene matches. CDR1 is LGHDT, CDR2 YNNKEL, per germline (reference sequence). The CDR3 loop is CASSPRTGEMETQYF. DNA of the CDR3: TGTGCCAGCAGCCCCCGGACAGGGGAGATGGAGACCCAGTACTTC.

The V gene is TRBV6-2 or TRBV6-3, the J gene TRBJ2-7; a possible D gene is TRBD1 (5 bases). Trimming stripped 5 bases from V and 4 bases from J, with 18 bases between. This CDR3 comprises 15 residues. Germline V gene lookup returns CDR1 MNHEY and CDR2 SVGEGT. CDR3 in amino acids: CASSPTLRREYEQYF. In DNA form, the CDR3 reads TGTGCCAGCAGTCCTACCCTCCGCAGGGAATACGAGCAGTACTTC.

This clonotype was seen ten or more times. At one of its ends the junction is not consistent with the germline gene, which may arise from a read error. The chain combines TRBV5-1 with TRBJ1-1; possibly TRBD1 for D (5 bases). The V gene's germline CDR1 is SGHRS and CDR2 YFSETQ. This CDR3 contains 15 residues. CDR3 protein: CASRLVGELNTEAFF. CDR3 sequence (DNA): TGCGCCAGCAGGTTGGTGGGGGAGCTGAACACTGAAGCTTTCTTT.

V usage is TRBV4-3 and J usage is TRBJ1-2; D unresolved. Germline V gene data show CDR1 as LGHNA and CDR2 as YSLEER. This CDR3 spans 15 amino acids. V dropped 0 bases and J dropped 4 bases, with 12 bases sitting between them. DNA of the CDR3: TGCGCCAGCAGCCAAGATATACAGCAACGCTATGGCTACACCTTC. Its translation: CASSQDIQQRYGYTF.

This clonotype was detected only a few times. CDR3: CSAAGTPKGYEQYF. The CDR3 region has the DNA TGCAGCGCCGCCGGGACTCCTAAAGGGTACGAGCAGTACTTC. The V call is TRBV29-1, the J call TRBJ2-7; a weak D match, TRBD2 (6 bases). Trimming cost V 7 bases and J 4 bases, with 20 bases left between them. CDR1 is SQVTM, CDR2 ANQGSEA, per germline. This CDR3 is 14 amino acids long.

The rearrangement uses TRBV3-1 and TRBJ1-2; D gene uncertain. This CDR3 has 15 amino acids. V was pared by 5 bases and J by 2 bases, with 15 bases between. Germline V gives CDR1 LGHDT, CDR2 YNNKEL (reference sequence). CDR3 region: CASSSHALQNYGYTF. CDR3 bases: TGTGCCAGCAGCTCTCACGCCTTACAGAACTATGGCTACACCTTC. The full variable domain, with the rest looked up from reference TRBV3-1 and TRBJ1-2, is DTAVSQTPKYLVTQMGNDKSIKCEQNLGHDTMYWYKQDSKKFLKIMFSYNNKELIINETVPNRFSPKSPDKAHLNLHINSLELGDSAVYFCASSSHALQNYGYTFGSGTRLTVV.

This clonotype came up many times. The chain joins TRBV18 to TRBJ2-4; a possible D gene is TRBD1 (5 bases). CDR3 length: 15 residues. Germline-derived CDR1 and CDR2 are KGHSH and LQKENI. Trimming left V 2 bases short and J 0 bases short, with 8 bases between. This CDR3 reads CASSPSGLAKNIQYF. In nucleotides, the CDR3 is TGTGCCAGCTCACCATCAGGGCTAGCCAAAAACATTCAGTACTTC.

At least ten counts were recorded for this clonotype. V gene TRBV28 combines with J gene TRBJ2-3, with 10 nucleotides matching TRBD2. Germline V gives CDR1 MDHEN, CDR2 SYDVKM. J lost 2 bases, V lost 3 bases, and 11 bases had no gene match. The CDR3 sequence is 18 residues long. CDR3 region: CASSFLLAGAGATDTQYF. The CDR3 DNA follows: TGTGCCAGCAGTTTTCTCCTAGCGGGAGCGGGGGCCACAGATACGCAGTATTTT.

J is TRBJ2-5 and V is TRBV7-9, with 11 bases identical to TRBD2. The V segment lost 10 bases and the J segment 1 base; nucleotides outside the gene matches: 5. Germline CDR1 SEHNR, CDR2 FQNEAQ (reference sequence). This CDR3 region has 14 residues. The CDR3 spells CAIQTSGAQETQYF. The CDR3 DNA reads TGTGCCATCCAGACTAGCGGGGCCCAAGAGACCCAGTACTTC.

The rearrangement uses TRBV7-2 and TRBJ1-4; TRBD1 matches 12 bases. Germline CDR1 SGHTA, CDR2 FQGNSA. This CDR3 has 15 amino acids. V lost 5 bases and J lost 7; bases outside the gene matches: 5. CDR3 protein: CASSRGTGGGEKLFF. The CDR3 DNA reads TGTGCCAGCAGCCGCGGGACAGGGGGCGGTGAAAAACTGTTTTTT. The full variable domain, completed using reference TRBV7-2 and TRBJ1-4, is GAGVSQSPSNKVTEKGKDVELRCDPISGHTALYWYRQSLGQGLEFLIYFQGNSAPDKSGLPSDRFSAERTGGSVSTLTIQRTQQEDSAVYLCASSRGTGGGEKLFFGSGTQLSVL.

The V and J genes are TRBV29-1 and TRBJ1-1; D gene ambiguous. The V gene's germline CDR1 is SQVTM and CDR2 ANQGSEA. V was cut by 5 bases and J by 0 bases, with 13 bases left in between. The CDR3 extends over 14 amino acids. CDR3 protein: CSVSADVLNTEAFF. CDR3 bases: TGCAGCGTTTCCGCTGACGTGTTGAACACTGAAGCTTTCTTT.

The chain is built from TRBV20-1 and TRBJ1-3, with D tentatively TRBD1 (5 bases). The V gene's germline CDR1 is DFQATT and CDR2 SNEGSKA (reference sequence). V gave up 0 bases and J gave up 2 bases, with 11 bases separating them. The CDR3 contains 15 residues. This chain's CDR3 is CSARDPRGAGNTIYF. For the CDR3, the DNA is TGCAGTGCTAGAGATCCTAGGGGAGCTGGAAACACCATATATTTT.

V and J are TRBV29-1 and TRBJ2-3; 7 bases fit TRBD1. Germline CDR1 reads SQVTM; CDR2 reads ANQGSEA. J lost 0 bases, V lost 6 bases, and 6 bases had no gene match. The CDR3 is 14 amino acids. The CDR3 nucleotides read TGCAGCGTCCCCGGGACAGCTAGCACAGATACGCAGTATTTT. Translation gives CSVPGTASTDTQYF.

V gene TRBV12-3 or TRBV12-4 combines with J gene TRBJ1-1; a possible D gene is TRBD1 (6 bases). This CDR3 is 16 amino acids long. Trimming shortened V by 5 bases and J by 0 bases, and 16 bases separated the two germline ends. The CDR3 nucleotides are TGTGCCAGCAGTACCAGGGGTAAGGGGATGAACACTGAAGCTTTCTTT. Encoded protein: CASSTRGKGMNTEAFF.

This clonotype was counted a few times. This rearrangement joins TRBV7-9 to TRBJ2-1; D could derive from TRBD1 or TRBD2 (6 bases each). Germline V gene lookup returns CDR1 SEHNR and CDR2 FQNEAQ (reference sequence). This CDR3 has 16 amino acids. V shed 7 bases and J shed 8 bases, with 24 bases lying between them. As DNA, the CDR3 is TGTGCCAGCAAGAGAGGGGGGACTCCTTTAGGAGATGAGCAGTTCTTC. It encodes CASKRGGTPLGDEQFF.

The V call is TRBV6-1, the J call TRBJ1-3; tentatively, D is TRBD1 (6 bases). CDR3 size: 16 residues. Deletions cut 6 bases from V and 4 bases from J, with 19 bases between. Germline V gene data show CDR1 as MNHNS and CDR2 as SASEGT. The CDR3 bases are TGTGCCAGCAGCAAAACCCTAGCAGGGGACGGAAACACCATATATTTT. This gives the protein CASSKTLAGDGNTIYF.